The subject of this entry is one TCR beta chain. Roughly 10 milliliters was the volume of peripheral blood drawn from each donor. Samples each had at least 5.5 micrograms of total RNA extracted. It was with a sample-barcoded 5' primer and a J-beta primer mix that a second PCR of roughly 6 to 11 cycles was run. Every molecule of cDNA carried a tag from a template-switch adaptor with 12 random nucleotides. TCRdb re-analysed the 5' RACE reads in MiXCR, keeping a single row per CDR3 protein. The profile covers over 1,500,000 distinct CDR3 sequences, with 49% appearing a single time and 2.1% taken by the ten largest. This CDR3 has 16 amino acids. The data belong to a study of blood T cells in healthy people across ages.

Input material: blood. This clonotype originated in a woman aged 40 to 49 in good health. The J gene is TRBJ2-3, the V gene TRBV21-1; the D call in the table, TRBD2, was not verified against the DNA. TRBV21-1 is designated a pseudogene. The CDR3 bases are TGTGCCAGCAGCAAATGGGCGGGGGGTTGCACAGATACGCAGTATTTT. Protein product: CASSKWAGGCTDTQYF.